This TCR beta chain was recovered during a study of T cell responses to AZD1222 COVID-19 vaccine (dated by TCRdb to the early 2020s). Broadly, across the study: Because spike-specific TCR depth and breadth did not differ between the two schedules, AZD1222 recipients who got a second dose at roughly 4 weeks were pooled with those who got a second dose at roughly 12 weeks. A total of around 240 trial participants underwent TCR sequencing, of whom approximately 210 received two doses of AZD1222 and some 26 received two doses of the MenACWY control vaccine. Trial participants were enrolled by age into subgroups of 18-55, 56-69 and 70-plus years, and around 150, 28 and 57 TCR-sequenced participants, respectively, were included in these subgroups. Here is what the overall study found, with its caveats: Epitopes outside the regions mutated in the B.1.351 and B.1.1.7 variants were reportedly recognized by nearly half of the unique spike-specific TCRs. Because no day 14 peak-response samples were available, repertoires were characterized only after the peak T cell response. Only a handful of AZD1222 recipients were SARS-CoV-2 seropositive at baseline, limiting conclusions about previously exposed vaccinees. After two AZD1222 doses, both the breadth and the depth of spike-specific TCRs were significantly higher than at day 0 and than in MenACWY recipients. The whole spike protein was spanned by vaccine-associated CD4 TCRs, and dominant responses were seen in regions 160-218 and 743-854. Most participants were white British and females outnumbered males, and the authors suggested that clonal diversity may have been underestimated. The 56-69-year group was small, and its depth increase did not reach significance, likely because of low power.

The CDR3 regions of human TCRbeta chains were analyzed by immunosequencing. The authors' pipeline ran thus. Repertoire TCRs were matched against a reference library of SARS-CoV-2-specific TCRs generated with the MIRA antigen-specificity platform. Breadth meant the fraction of unique TCRs that were SARS-CoV-2-associated, whereas depth meant the fraction of total T cells that were SARS-CoV-2-associated. Each spike-specific TCR was assigned to its reactive spike region and to a CD4 or CD8 class using the MIRA data. Log10-transformed breadth and depth values were compared by one-way ANOVA with Sidak's multiple comparisons tests. Entries here come from immuneACCESS through TCRdb and include only in-frame sequences with V and J called. Some clones fail to appear in such tables; in the studies checked, an unresolved V gene covers under half of the shortfall, and the cause of the remainder is unknown. The V and J calls and clone size come from that table; D and trimming were worked out from the DNA. The sample data list 120,000 to 150,000 clones, and roughly 88% of these were observed just once. The ten largest clones take up around 16% of the sample.

Sequences SGHAT (CDR1) and FQNNGV (CDR2) are obtained from the germline V gene. V is shortened by 3 bases, J by 6 bases, and the region joining them spans 15 bases. The cysteine opens and the phenylalanine closes a CDR3 of 15 amino acids. Only CDR3 DNA remains: 45 bases, in frame from the first base. About this clone: No antigen is known for it. No clone much larger than this one lies a single base away; base qualities are absent.

What the time point label conveys for this sample: baseline before first vaccination. Vaccinee samples were obtained from the UK trials COV001 and COV002, which included a single-blind randomized controlled phase 2/3 trial of AZD1222 (ChAdOx1 nCoV-19) in healthy adults. For TCRbeta chain sequencing, PBMC samples from trial participants were taken at day 0 and at day 28 after the second dose. The chain is encoded by TRBV11-2 joined to TRBJ2-1, with TRBD2 perhaps the D gene, on 6 matching bases. This clonotype was sampled from an adult in good health. The sample was peripheral blood, taken on day 0 of AZD1222 vaccination. The DNA is as follows: TGTGCCAGCAGCTTCAGGACCCAGCGGGTCAATGAGCAGTTCTTC. Its translation is CASSFRTQRVNEQFF. Outside the CDR3, residues come from the reference TRBV11-2 and TRBJ2-1 proteins, so the full variable domain is: EAGVAQSPRYKIIEKRQSVAFWCNPISGHATLYWYQQILGQGPKLLIQFQNNGVVDDSQLPKDRFSAERLKGVDSTLKIQPAKLEDSAVYLCASSFRTQRVNEQFFGPGTRLTVL.